The 7 T cell receptor beta chains given below trace back to one sample, sequenced in a study of beta chain features in type 1 diabetes. Points from the study as a whole: The study found moderately but significantly shorter TCRB CDR3s in all four CD4+ subsets of Type 1 diabetes patients.

For these receptors, no antigen is known. Of the isolated RNA, all was reverse transcribed, and so the sequenced material was expressed TCRB transcripts. The data were produced by immunoSEQ multiplex PCR, yet TCRdb's version contains in-frame clones alone and is incomplete. The sample lists under 150,000 clones, approximately 9% occurring once. The specimen sequenced was central memory CD4+ T cells from blood. The receptors come from a young man with type 1 diabetes.

J is TRBJ2-5 and V is TRBV2, with 12 nucleotides matching TRBD2. Trimming removed 6 bases from V and 0 bases from J; junction bases left unmatched: 5. Germline V gene lookup returns CDR1 SNHLY and CDR2 FYNNEI. The CDR3 covers 16 residues. For the CDR3, the DNA is TGTGCCAGCAGCGGACTAGCGGGGAACAACCAAGAGACCCAGTACTTC. Translated, it gives CASSGLAGNNQETQYF.

This clone showed up just a few times. The CDR3 sequence is CASSEAAERRGYTF. The CDR3 DNA reads TGTGCCAGCAGTGAAGCAGCAGAGCGGAGAGGCTACACCTTC. The chain recombines TRBV6-1 with TRBJ1-2; D is undetermined. The germline V gene encodes CDR1 MNHNS and CDR2 SASEGT. V was cut by 0 bases and J by 8 bases, with 13 bases left in between. This CDR3 spans 14 amino acids.

This clone was found many times. The chain is built from TRBV30 and TRBJ2-7; maybe TRBD1 (5 bases). Germline V lookup: CDR1 GTSNPN, CDR2 SVGIG (reference sequence). This CDR3 is 13 amino acids long. The ends were cut back, 4 bases at V and 0 bases at J, with 10 bases in the middle. CDR3 nucleotides: TGTGCCTGGACCGCCAGGGCCTCCTACGAGCAGTACTTC. Translation: CAWTARASYEQYF. Based on the CDR3 plus reference TRBV30 and TRBJ2-7, the full variable domain is SQTIHQWPATLVQPVGSPLSLECTVEGTSNPNLYWYRQAAGRGLQLLFYSVGIGQISSEVPQNLSASRPQDRQFILSSKKLLLSDSGFYLCAWTARASYEQYFGPGTRLTVT.

The chain is built from TRBV18 and TRBJ2-3; 8 bases align to TRBD1. Germline V lookup: CDR1 KGHSH, CDR2 LQKENI. The V segment lost 3 bases and the J segment 1 base; nucleotides outside the gene matches: 6. The CDR3 sequence is 16 residues long. The CDR3 DNA sequence: TGTGCCAGCTCACCTACCCAGGGGGCGGGCACAGATACGCAGTATTTT. This codes for CASSPTQGAGTDTQYF. Full variable domain (outside the CDR3, taken from reference TRBV18 and TRBJ2-3): NAGVMQNPRHLVRRRGQEARLRCSPMKGHSHVYWYRQLPEEGLKFMVYLQKENIIDESGMPKERFSAEFPKEGPSILRIQQVVRGDSAAYFCASSPTQGAGTDTQYFGPGTRLTVL.

DNA for the CDR3: TGTGCCAGCAGCTTACAGACAGGGATGCCTCAGCCCCAGCATTTT. Amino acids: CASSLQTGMPQPQHF. V gene TRBV7-2 combines with J gene TRBJ1-5; TRBD1 matches at 7 bases. Germline values: CDR1 SGHTA, CDR2 FQGNSA. Losses at the gene ends were 2 bases for V and 6 bases for J; bases not matched to a gene: 7. This CDR3 is built from 15 residues.

The DNA for the CDR3 is TGCGCCAGCAGTCTACGGACACCCCTGTCCGGGGAGCTGTTTTTT. Translation gives CASSLRTPLSGELFF. The chain links TRBV23-1 to TRBJ2-2; weak D call: TRBD1 (5 bases). Being an ORF, TRBV23-1 has a function that is uncertain. With 4 bases removed from V and 6 bases from J, the gap between germline ends came to 15 bases. The CDR3 spans 15 residues.

In its sample, this clone was seen a few times. The rearrangement links TRBV6-5 to TRBJ1-2; 8 bases agree with TRBD1. The junction had 5 bases not matched to a gene; V was cut back by 6 bases and J by 2 bases. CDR3 length: 14 residues. Germline V gene data show CDR1 as MNHEY and CDR2 as SVGAGI. The CDR3 DNA follows: TGTGCCAGCAGGAGAGGACAGGGAAACTATGGCTACACCTTC. Translating gives CASRRGQGNYGYTF.